This passage covers 29 T cell receptor beta chains from one sample sequenced in a study of vaccination effects on CD4 cells after COVID-19. These receptors lack a known antigen. Prior to sequencing, the ViraFEST assay stimulated PBMC with viral peptide pools, which expanded the antigen-specific CD4+ T cells. The culture ran for approximately 10 days before CD4+ T cells were isolated. The healthy vaccine recipients, who had no prior SARS-CoV-2 infection, showed negative nucleocapsid antibodies. Data came from immunoSEQ multiplex PCR; TCRdb stores just in-frame clones and leaves some out. The sample lists some 31,000 clones; around 78% were seen once. Sequencing was performed on CD4+ T cells from PBMCs cultured with HCoV-OC43 spike peptides, taken before COVID-19 vaccination. The subset denotes: HCoV-OC43 spike overlapping peptide pool stimulation. All receptors derive from a human donor who received a COVID-19 vaccine.

CDR3 region: CASSPRQGHTEAFF. In nucleotides, the CDR3 is TGTGCCAGCAGCCCTAGACAGGGTCACACTGAAGCTTTCTTT. The gene calls are TRBV9 and TRBJ1-1; 7 positions match TRBD1. Per germline, CDR1 SGDLS and CDR2 YYNGEE. This CDR3 is built from 14 residues. Trimming cost V 4 bases and J 3 bases; bases outside gene matches: 6.

This chain joins TRBV28 and TRBJ1-6; unclear D gene. V was pared by 3 bases and J by 9 bases, with 9 bases between. The CDR3 is 13 residues long. Looked up from germline, CDR1 is MDHEN and CDR2 is SYDVKM. CDR3 protein: CASSFPPASPLHF. The DNA of the CDR3 is TGTGCCAGCAGTTTCCCCCCCGCTTCACCCCTCCACTTT.

This chain connects TRBV4-1 to TRBJ2-3; D is unclear. Per germline, CDR1 MGHRA and CDR2 YSYEKL. The CDR3 length is 16 residues. V was cut by 1 base and J by 1 base, with 12 bases left in between. The CDR3 is CASSQAEGRRTDTQYF. The CDR3, as DNA: TGCGCCAGCAGCCAAGCTGAAGGGCGGCGCACAGATACGCAGTATTTT.

To note about this clone: Additional DNA sequences in this sample encode the identical CDR3. The chain recombines TRBV6-5 with TRBJ1-6, with D unclear. The CDR3 covers 13 residues. Trimming stripped 3 bases from V and 7 bases from J, with 7 bases between. Germline CDR1 MNHEY, CDR2 SVGAGI. CDR3 in amino acids: CASSYSGNSPLHF. The CDR3 DNA reads TGTGCCAGCAGTTATTCCGGAAATTCACCCCTCCACTTT.

This clone was observed a handful of times. The chain uses TRBV30 and TRBJ1-5; weak D call: TRBD1 (5 bases). Trimming took 7 bases from V and 6 from J, leaving 7 bases between them. The CDR3 consists of 10 residues. Germline lookup yields CDR1 GTSNPN and CDR2 SVGIG (reference sequence). For the CDR3, the DNA is TGTGCCTCGGGGGGTCAGCCCCAGCATTTT. It yields the protein CASGGQPQHF.

This chain uses TRBV30 with TRBJ2-7; tentatively, D is TRBD1 or TRBD2 (6 bases each). This CDR3 comprises 11 residues. Germline CDR1 GTSNPN, CDR2 SVGIG (reference sequence). The ends were cut back, 3 bases at V and 10 bases at J, with 13 bases in the middle. CDR3 residues: CAWSGGHLQYF. The CDR3 DNA reads TGTGCCTGGAGCGGGGGACACCTACAGTACTTC.

The chain is built from TRBV28 and TRBJ2-5, with D possibly matching TRBD1 (6 bases). The CDR3 contains 15 residues. Germline CDR1 reads MDHEN; CDR2 reads SYDVKM. V lost 6 bases to trimming and J lost 5 bases, with 19 bases between them. CDR3 residues: CASSQTGFTKETQYF. In DNA, the CDR3 is TGTGCCAGCAGCCAAACAGGGTTTACTAAGGAGACCCAGTACTTC.

This clone showed up just once. The chain couples TRBV12-3 or TRBV12-4 to TRBJ2-1; D may be TRBD2 (5 bases). V gave up 2 bases and J gave up 10 bases, with 9 bases separating them. CDR3 length: 12 amino acids. The CDR3 coding sequence is TGTGCCAGCAGTTTAAAAGGCGGGGAGCAGTTCTTC. Encoded protein: CASSLKGGEQFF.

The V and J genes are TRBV6-6 and TRBJ1-6; maybe TRBD1 (5 bases). Trimming removed 7 bases at V and 7 bases at J, with 14 bases between. Germline CDR1 is MNHNY and CDR2 is SVGAGI (reference sequence). The CDR3 sequence is 14 residues long. The CDR3 spells CASTLGRVNSPLHF. CDR3 nucleotides: TGTGCCAGCACCCTGGGGCGGGTGAATTCACCCCTCCACTTT.

The chain employs TRBV5-4 and TRBJ1-2; 9 positions agree with TRBD1. V lost 4 bases, J lost 8 bases, and 6 bases stayed unmatched. Looked up from germline, CDR1 is SGHNT and CDR2 is YYREEE (reference sequence). The CDR3 runs 13 residues. DNA of the CDR3: TGTGCCAGCAGCCGGGACAGGGTAGGAGGCTACACCTTC. Translated, it gives CASSRDRVGGYTF.

The count of this clone is one. J is TRBJ2-7 and V is TRBV18; tentative D call: TRBD1 (6 bases). The CDR3 covers 15 residues. Looked up from germline, CDR1 is KGHSH and CDR2 is LQKENI. V was pared by 0 bases and J by 7 bases, with 16 bases between. CDR3 in DNA: TGTGCCAGCTCACCACCGGGCCAGGGGTTACGGGAGCAGTACTTC. Translated: CASSPPGQGLREQYF.

The chain combines TRBV4-3 with TRBJ1-3, with D unclear. The V gene's germline CDR1 is LGHNA and CDR2 YSLEER. V lost 0 bases to trimming and J lost 2 bases, with 11 bases between them. This CDR3 is built from 16 residues. CDR3 loop: CASSQEISKTGNTIYF. As DNA, the CDR3 is TGCGCCAGCAGCCAAGAAATCTCAAAGACTGGAAACACCATATATTTT.

The chain joins TRBV10-3 to TRBJ2-7, with TRBD2 matching 13 bases. In germline, CDR1 is ENHRY, CDR2 SYGVKD. The CDR3 is 16 amino acids. With 0 bases clipped from V and 7 bases from J, the junction kept 6 bases outside the gene matches. CDR3 sequence (DNA): TGTGCCATCAGTGAGTCGGGACTAGCGGGAACGGGGGAGCAGTACTTC. Its protein is CAISESGLAGTGEQYF.

The rearrangement links TRBV7-9 to TRBJ1-4; no clear D. Germline values: CDR1 SEHNR, CDR2 FQNEAQ (reference sequence). The length of the CDR3 is 15 residues. V was trimmed by 1 base and J by 3 bases, leaving 9 bases between them. The chain's CDR3 is CASSLVWGANEKLFF. CDR3 coding DNA: TGTGCCAGCAGCTTAGTGTGGGGAGCTAATGAAAAACTGTTTTTT. The full variable domain, completed using reference TRBV7-9 and TRBJ1-4, is DTGVSQNPRHKITKRGQNVTFRCDPISEHNRLYWYRQTLGQGPEFLTYFQNEAQLEKSRLLSDRFSAERPKGSFSTLEIQRTEQGDSAMYLCASSLVWGANEKLFFGSGTQLSVL.

The gene calls are TRBV18 and TRBJ2-5, with D perhaps given as TRBD1 or TRBD2 (6 bases each). V gave up 3 bases and J gave up 5 bases, with 10 bases separating them. Germline V gene sequence: CDR1 KGHSH, CDR2 LQKENI. The CDR3 loop spans 13 amino acids. CDR3 region: CASSPGGQETQYF. The CDR3 region has the DNA TGTGCCAGCTCACCCGGGGGCCAGGAGACCCAGTACTTC.

This clone was observed a single time. This chain uses TRBV10-3 with TRBJ2-7; the D gene is possibly TRBD2 (5 bases). CDR3 length equals 13 residues. V shed 10 bases and J shed 5 bases, with 18 bases lying between them. Germline loops: CDR1 ENHRY, CDR2 SYGVKD. The CDR3 here is CATGLRERNEQYF. The CDR3 DNA reads as TGTGCCACTGGACTTCGGGAAAGGAACGAGCAGTACTTC.

CDR3 sequence (DNA): TGCAGCGTCGGCCTACAGGGATCTGGGGCCAACGTCCTGACTTTC. Translated, it gives CSVGLQGSGANVLTF. This chain connects TRBV29-1 to TRBJ2-6; tentatively, D is TRBD1 (6 bases). CDR3 length: 15 amino acids. Germline V gene lookup returns CDR1 SQVTM and CDR2 ANQGSEA. Trimming took off 6 bases at V and 1 base at J, with 13 bases between the two ends.

The chain is built from TRBV11-1 and TRBJ2-7, with D tentatively TRBD1 (5 bases). V lost 5 bases to trimming and J lost 0 bases, with 14 bases between them. The CDR3 is 15 amino acids. The germline gives CDR1 SGHAT, CDR2 FQDESV (reference sequence). The CDR3 DNA is TGTGCCAGCAGCCCGAGACAGTTACGCTCCTACGAGCAGTACTTC. As protein: CASSPRQLRSYEQYF.

This clone turned up a few times. The genes are TRBV27 and TRBJ2-7; 8 positions match TRBD1. V shed 4 bases, J shed 2 bases, and the junction held 4 bases outside the gene matches. The CDR3 length is 14 residues. CDR1 MNHEY and CDR2 SMNVEV come from the germline V gene (reference sequence). The CDR3 sequence: CASSSPTGAYEQYF. The CDR3 DNA reads TGTGCCAGCAGTTCCCCGACAGGGGCCTACGAGCAGTACTTC.

This CDR3 reads CASSMPPPSSYNEQFF. CDR3 nucleotide sequence: TGTGCCAGTAGTATGCCCCCTCCGAGCTCCTACAATGAGCAGTTCTTC. The chain combines TRBV19 with TRBJ2-1; D is undetermined. V lost 3 bases to trimming and J lost 0 bases, with 12 bases between them. Germline lookup yields CDR1 LNHDA and CDR2 SQIVND (reference sequence). The CDR3 totals 16 residues.

V and J are TRBV4-1 and TRBJ2-7, with D perhaps TRBD1 (6 bases). The V gene lost 6 bases and the J gene lost 2 bases, with 14 bases spanning the gap. CDR1 is MGHRA, CDR2 YSYEKL, per germline. This CDR3 is 14 amino acids long. CDR3 nucleotide sequence: TGCGCCAGCAGTCGGACAGAGCTAACCTACGAGCAGTACTTC. Translated: CASSRTELTYEQYF.

The genes are TRBV7-9 and TRBJ1-2, with TRBD1 matching 8 bases. There are 15 residues in the CDR3. The junction had 9 bases not matched to a gene; V was cut back by 1 base and J by 8 bases. CDR1 and CDR2 (germline): SEHNR, FQNEAQ (reference sequence). The CDR3: CASSLGKTGAEGYTF. In DNA form, the CDR3 reads TGTGCCAGCAGCTTAGGGAAGACAGGGGCGGAAGGCTACACCTTC.

The chain recombines TRBV10-3 with TRBJ2-1, with TRBD2 matching over 7 bases. The CDR3 spans 14 residues. V gave up 4 bases and J gave up 5 bases; unmatched junction bases: 5. Germline V gene data show CDR1 as ENHRY and CDR2 as SYGVKD. The DNA of the CDR3 is TGTGCCATCAGTGGCCGGGAGGATAACAATGAGCAGTTCTTC. Its translation: CAISGREDNNEQFF.

This clone was found a few times. The chain recombines TRBV9 with TRBJ1-3; D remains unclear. The CDR3 totals 15 residues. The V gene lost 3 bases and the J gene lost 0 bases, with 10 bases spanning the gap. From germline, CDR1 is SGDLS and CDR2 YYNGEE. CDR3: CASSGGLISGNTIYF. The CDR3, as DNA: TGTGCCAGCAGCGGCGGACTGATCTCTGGAAACACCATATATTTT.

The rearrangement links TRBV11-2 to TRBJ2-2; 11 bases align to TRBD2. V shed 4 bases, J shed 1 base, and the junction held 11 bases outside the gene matches. The length of the CDR3 is 19 residues. Germline V lookup: CDR1 SGHAT, CDR2 FQNNGV. CDR3 residues: CASSSPGGSGRVNTGELFF. The CDR3 region has the DNA TGTGCCAGCAGCTCCCCGGGTGGTAGCGGGAGGGTGAACACCGGGGAGCTGTTTTTT.

J is TRBJ2-5 and V is TRBV3-1 (or the pseudogene TRBV3-2), with TRBD1 matching 10 bases. The V gene's germline CDR1 is LGHDT and CDR2 YNNKEL (reference sequence). This CDR3 region has 14 residues. The junction had 4 bases not matched to a gene; V was cut back by 5 bases and J by 4 bases. The CDR3 coding sequence is TGTGCCAGCAGCTGGTGGACAGGGGGAGAGACCCAGTACTTC. This sequence encodes CASSWWTGGETQYF.

This clone appeared a few times. The chain is built from TRBV6-1 and TRBJ1-5, with a weak D call TRBD1 (6 bases). Trimming took 2 bases from V and 2 from J, leaving 10 bases between them. Germline V CDR1 and CDR2: MNHNS, SASEGT. The CDR3 has 15 residues. The CDR3, as DNA: TGTGCCAGCAGTGAACATGGGGGGCGCAATCAGCCCCAGCATTTT. This translates into CASSEHGGRNQPQHF.

This clone was detected only a few times. The chain joins TRBV28 to TRBJ2-2; 9 bases are a match to TRBD1. Trimming removed 6 bases from V and 6 bases from J; junction bases left unmatched: 5. Germline CDR1 and CDR2: MDHEN and SYDVKM. The CDR3 totals 14 residues. The CDR3 DNA is TGTGCCAGCAGGACAGGGGGGTTCCCCGGGGAGCTGTTTTTT. It is translated as CASRTGGFPGELFF.

The chain joins TRBV7-3 to TRBJ2-3; 8 nucleotides line up with TRBD2. CDR1 is SGHTA, CDR2 FQGTGA, per germline. J gave up 5 bases and V 2 bases, and 6 bases lay outside the gene matches. The CDR3 contains 15 residues. CDR3 nucleotide sequence: TGTGCCAGCAGCTTAGGGGGACTAGGAGGAGATACGCAGTATTTT. Protein sequence: CASSLGGLGGDTQYF. Together with reference TRBV7-3 and TRBJ2-3, the CDR3 gives the full variable domain: GAGVSQTPSNKVTEKGKYVELRCDPISGHTALYWYRQSLGQGPEFLIYFQGTGAADDSGLPNDRFFAVRPEGSVSTLKIQRTERGDSAVYLCASSLGGLGGDTQYFGPGTRLTVL.